A selection of T cell receptor beta chains follows, all from one sample in a study of cytomegalovirus exposure and HLA in healthy donors. Profiling relied on immunoSEQ multiplex PCR, and the TCRdb table lists in-frame clones only, not all of them. The data contain approximately 120,000 clones, around three quarters of them singletons. Sequences were obtained from PBMCs. The receptors derive from a middle-aged woman in good health and CMV-seronegative. CDR3s include the opening cysteine and the closing phenylalanine or tryptophan. Clone size is not always given. Where it is, it says once, few, many or a class for expanded clones.

J gene: TRBJ2-4; clone size: -; V gene: TRBV4-1; CDR3 protein: CASSQIQGSKNIQYF
J gene: TRBJ2-3; clone size: -; V gene: TRBV19; CDR3 protein: CASSTWGPGPDTQYF
J gene: TRBJ2-5; clone size: -; V gene: TRBV19; CDR3 protein: CASSTLSGTGEETQYF
J gene: TRBJ1-3; clone size: -; V gene: TRBV10-3; CDR3 protein: CAISDRTSGNTIYF
J gene: TRBJ1-1; clone size: few; V gene: TRBV19; CDR3 protein: CASNSQGGSEAFF
J gene: TRBJ2-2; clone size: -; V gene: TRBV2; CDR3 protein: CASSTTVTGELFF
J gene: TRBJ1-2; clone size: -; V gene: TRBV27; CDR3 protein: CASSFSGSNYGYTF
J gene: TRBJ2-5; clone size: -; V gene: TRBV6-5; CDR3 protein: CASKDGADQPPGQYF
J gene: TRBJ2-5; clone size: -; V gene: TRBV19; CDR3 protein: CASSLAGGPQETQYF
J gene: TRBJ1-1; clone size: -; V gene: TRBV7-9; CDR3 protein: CASSKWTGNTEAFF
J gene: TRBJ1-2; clone size: few; V gene: TRBV28; CDR3 protein: CATQEEGADGYTF
J gene: TRBJ2-1; clone size: -; V gene: TRBV5-1; CDR3 protein: CASSLVGTSLFNEQFF
J gene: TRBJ2-7; clone size: -; V gene: TRBV27; CDR3 protein: CASSPRDRRSYEQYF
J gene: TRBJ2-1; clone size: few; V gene: TRBV5-1; CDR3 protein: CASSFGGGQDEQFF
J gene: TRBJ2-1; clone size: -; V gene: TRBV4-1; CDR3 protein: CASSLNRDRIFF
J gene: TRBJ2-3; clone size: few; V gene: TRBV30; CDR3 protein: CAWSKLAGDPSTDTQYF
J gene: TRBJ1-1; clone size: -; V gene: TRBV5-4; CDR3 protein: CVYREGRKFTEAFF
J gene: TRBJ1-2; clone size: -; V gene: TRBV27; CDR3 protein: CASSEVGQRNAYGYTF
J gene: TRBJ2-3; clone size: -; V gene: TRBV9; CDR3 protein: CASSYRRGPDTQYF
J gene: TRBJ1-1; clone size: -; V gene: TRBV28; CDR3 protein: CASRTQGARTEAFF
J gene: TRBJ2-4; clone size: -; V gene: TRBV5-4; CDR3 protein: CASRPANVPKNSQYF
J gene: TRBJ1-3; clone size: -; V gene: TRBV7-9; CDR3 protein: CASSLLGQGSGNTIYF
J gene: TRBJ2-1; clone size: -; V gene: TRBV7-2; CDR3 protein: CASSLAVSSYNEQFF
J gene: TRBJ2-1; clone size: -; V gene: TRBV28; CDR3 protein: CASRPMTGDEQFF
J gene: TRBJ2-5; clone size: -; V gene: TRBV28; CDR3 protein: CASRPGLTTYQETQYF
J gene: TRBJ2-1; clone size: -; V gene: TRBV7-9; CDR3 protein: CASSFATSGRAYNEQFF
J gene: TRBJ2-1; clone size: -; V gene: TRBV13; CDR3 protein: CASSLLSSYNEQFF
J gene: TRBJ2-7; clone size: -; V gene: TRBV19; CDR3 protein: CASSPGTGSFYEQYF
J gene: TRBJ2-7; clone size: -; V gene: TRBV4-2; CDR3 protein: CASSRRTSGRLKMGLGGGYEQYF
J gene: TRBJ1-1; clone size: -; V gene: TRBV11-2; CDR3 protein: CASSLWGRGVGDTEAFF
J gene: TRBJ2-7; clone size: -; V gene: TRBV19; CDR3 protein: CASSPRTKFSDEQYF
J gene: TRBJ1-4; clone size: -; V gene: TRBV5-5; CDR3 protein: CASSLGAYRGANEKLFF
J gene: TRBJ1-2; clone size: few; V gene: TRBV5-5; CDR3 protein: CASQGGGALSYGYTF
J gene: TRBJ2-1; clone size: -; V gene: TRBV10-3; CDR3 protein: CAISVQMDRGGEQFF
J gene: TRBJ2-5; clone size: -; V gene: TRBV4-2; CDR3 protein: CASSQGAGAETQYF
J gene: TRBJ1-2; clone size: -; V gene: TRBV13; CDR3 protein: CASSLGLGGPGYTF
J gene: TRBJ2-1; clone size: -; V gene: TRBV9; CDR3 protein: CASSGQEVPDNEQFF
J gene: TRBJ1-4; clone size: once; V gene: TRBV27; CDR3 protein: CASSLARGKLFF
J gene: TRBJ1-1; clone size: once; V gene: TRBV10-1; CDR3 protein: CASSARQGRGTEAFF
J gene: TRBJ2-7; clone size: few; V gene: TRBV4-2; CDR3 protein: CASSQGTGRYEQYF
J gene: TRBJ2-5; clone size: once; V gene: TRBV11-3; CDR3 protein: CASSLGQGGKETQYF
J gene: TRBJ2-1; clone size: -; V gene: TRBV13; CDR3 protein: CASSSRWSGGYNEQFF
J gene: TRBJ1-2; clone size: -; V gene: TRBV9; CDR3 protein: CASSAHQGAGYGYTF
J gene: TRBJ1-1; clone size: -; V gene: TRBV18; CDR3 protein: CASSDAGNTEAFF
J gene: TRBJ1-2; clone size: -; V gene: TRBV7-9; CDR3 protein: CSSSPSRPRWGENYGYTF
J gene: TRBJ2-1; clone size: -; V gene: TRBV11-2; CDR3 protein: CASSSFRGDTYNEQFF
J gene: TRBJ2-3; clone size: -; V gene: TRBV7-9; CDR3 protein: CASSLAGTVTDTQYF
J gene: TRBJ1-2; clone size: few; V gene: TRBV6-1; CDR3 protein: CASRTQPPLGYTF
J gene: TRBJ1-1; clone size: -; V gene: TRBV27; CDR3 protein: CASSLSYPGWSGTEAFF
J gene: TRBJ2-1; clone size: -; V gene: TRBV6-5; CDR3 protein: CASSPRDRGHNEQFF
J gene: TRBJ2-7; clone size: once; V gene: TRBV13; CDR3 protein: CASSSPLTSGTSYEQYF
J gene: TRBJ2-5; clone size: -; V gene: TRBV25-1; CDR3 protein: CASTDREGETQYF
J gene: TRBJ2-2; clone size: -; V gene: TRBV28; CDR3 protein: CASSLAWDSYTGELFF
J gene: TRBJ1-5; clone size: -; V gene: TRBV28; CDR3 protein: CASSSNRGPQHF
J gene: TRBJ2-7; clone size: -; V gene: TRBV28; CDR3 protein: CASSPGTSGSYEQYF